This T cell receptor (beta chain) was found in a study of blood T cell repertoires in COVID-19. Study information: The samples span acute and convalescent COVID-19 from the United States, Italy and Spain. PBMCs, B-cell-depleted T cells, or T cells provided the cDNA or gDNA that made up the material.

This CDR3 spans 13 amino acids. Germline CDR1 and CDR2: SGHRS and YFSETQ. V was pared by 3 bases and J by 7 bases, with 6 bases of the junction left unmatched. In the original processing: Scientists estimated how many nucleated cells there were by amplifying reference gene primers. Some clones are missing from TCRdb's copy, which holds only in-frame ones; the method was immunoSEQ multiplex PCR. The D gene and trimming were derived from the DNA, and the V and J assignments and clone size from that table. This table holds hundreds of thousands of clones, approximately 90% found once. This rearrangement joins TRBV5-1 to TRBJ1-1; TRBD1 agrees at 7 bases. The receptor was isolated from a woman under 30 with acute or convalescent COVID-19. Sequenced sample: peripheral blood. The CDR3 DNA follows: TGCGCCAGCAGCTGGACAGGAGGATATGAAGCTTTCTTT. Translating gives CASSWTGGYEAFF.